Shown below are 20 T cell receptor beta chains from a single sample sequenced in a study of naive and memory T cell subsets. The beta constant-region primer was an equimolar mix of two oligonucleotides covering TRBC1 and TRBC2. Nested alpha and beta constant-region primers with the SP2 primer drove four PCR rounds on ligated cDNA. One entry per CDR3 protein, called by TCRdb with MiXCR from the UMI-ligation and nested PCR reads. Here the sample spans 85,000 or so distinct CDR3 sequences, around 9% being singletons. Material for sequencing was naive CD8+ T cells from blood. The receptors stem from a human donor in good health.

This clonotype was counted many times. The rearrangement joins TRBV5-4 to TRBJ2-5, with unresolved D. Germline-derived CDR1 and CDR2 are SGHNT and YYREEE (reference sequence). Trimming pared 1 base from V and 3 bases from J, leaving 7 bases between. The CDR3 is 13 residues long. The CDR3 loop is CASSLMSEETQYF. CDR3 coding DNA: TGTGCCAGCAGCTTGATGTCTGAAGAGACCCAGTACTTC.

The table lists this clonotype with many counts. This chain joins TRBV29-1 and TRBJ2-7; 9 nucleotides agree with TRBD1. Losses at the gene ends were 4 bases for V and 4 bases for J; bases not matched to a gene: 5. Germline V gene data show CDR1 as SQVTM and CDR2 as ANQGSEA. This CDR3 comprises 13 residues. CDR3 coding DNA: TGCAGCGTTGGGACAGGGGCCAAATACGAGCAGTACTTC. As protein: CSVGTGAKYEQYF.

CDR3 nucleotides: TGTGCCAGCTCACCGGTTTCAAAAACCGACCGGTCTTTCTTT. Its translation is CASSPVSKTDRSFF. The gene calls are TRBV18 and TRBJ1-1; unclear D gene. Germline V CDR1 and CDR2: KGHSH, LQKENI. The CDR3 is 14 residues long. Trimming left V 3 bases short and J 12 bases short, with 20 bases between.

The chain recombines TRBV7-9 with TRBJ2-6, with 9 bases fitting TRBD1. The ends lost 5 bases at V and 4 bases at J; junction bases unmatched: 6. This CDR3 is 16 amino acids long. Germline CDR1 is SEHNR and CDR2 is FQNEAQ (reference sequence). The CDR3 sequence: CASSLGQGLGANVLTF. The CDR3 DNA sequence: TGTGCCAGCAGCCTGGGACAGGGTTTAGGGGCCAACGTCCTGACTTTC.

This clonotype has ten or more counts. The V gene is TRBV20-1, the J gene TRBJ2-1, with a weak D call TRBD2 (5 bases). Trimming shortened V by 2 bases and J by 3 bases, and 11 bases separated the two germline ends. The CDR3 totals 14 residues. CDR1 is DFQATT, CDR2 SNEGSKA, per germline (reference sequence). CDR3 loop: CSARYSRDYNEQFF. The CDR3 coding sequence is TGCAGTGCTAGATATAGCCGGGACTACAATGAGCAGTTCTTC.

This clonotype was seen only a few times. V is TRBV15 and J is TRBJ1-5, with TRBD1 matching over 7 bases. The CDR3 consists of 15 residues. J gave up 0 bases and V 5 bases, and 4 bases lay outside the gene matches. Germline CDR1 is LNHNV and CDR2 is YYDKDF (reference sequence). DNA for the CDR3: TGTGCCACCAGCCCCGACAGGGCTAGCAATCAGCCCCAGCATTTT. Translation: CATSPDRASNQPQHF.

This clonotype appeared many times. V gene TRBV5-1 combines with J gene TRBJ1-6; D gene ambiguous. Germline-derived CDR1 and CDR2 are SGHRS and YFSETQ. The V end lost 0 bases, the J end lost 10 bases, and 14 bases lay between the germline ends. The CDR3 sequence is 15 residues long. The CDR3 DNA follows: TGCGCCAGCAGCTTGGATTTGCGTCCGGGATCACCCCTCCACTTT. This translates into CASSLDLRPGSPLHF.

The genes are TRBV14 and TRBJ2-7; D not resolved. Germline assignment: CDR1 SGHDN and CDR2 FVKESK. The CDR3 totals 12 residues. Deletions cut 1 base from V and 2 bases from J, with 3 bases between. The CDR3 DNA follows: TGTGCCAGCAGCCAAGTCCCCTACGAGCAGTACTTC. Translation: CASSQVPYEQYF.

The rearrangement links TRBV12-3 or TRBV12-4 to TRBJ2-7, with 9 bases lining up with TRBD2. This CDR3 is built from 14 residues. J gave up 2 bases and V 8 bases, and 7 bases lay outside the gene matches. For the CDR3, the DNA is TGTGCCAGCCAGGAGAGCGGGAGGACCTACGAGCAGTACTTC. The encoded protein is CASQESGRTYEQYF.

This clonotype showed up just a few times. V is TRBV7-9 and J is TRBJ2-7; the match to TRBD2 covers 7 bases. The CDR3 length is 14 residues. CDR1 SEHNR and CDR2 FQNEAQ come from the germline V gene (reference sequence). Losses at the gene ends were 4 bases for V and 0 bases for J; bases not matched to a gene: 3. CDR3 DNA sequence: TGTGCCAGCAGCTCAAGCGGGGCCTCCTACGAGCAGTACTTC. Protein product: CASSSSGASYEQYF.

This clonotype occurred a few times. The CDR3 here is CALVDRSGANVLTF. CDR3 in DNA: TGTGCCCTCGTGGACCGCTCTGGGGCCAACGTCCTGACTTTC. V gene TRBV7-2 combines with J gene TRBJ2-6; D ambiguous. The CDR3 loop spans 14 amino acids. The V gene lost 11 bases and the J gene lost 0 bases, with 11 bases spanning the gap. Germline V gives CDR1 SGHTA, CDR2 FQGNSA.

This clonotype was seen more than once but under ten times. The chain combines TRBV6-5 with TRBJ2-7, with a possible D match to TRBD1 (6 bases). The CDR3 spans 14 residues. V gave up 0 bases and J gave up 1 base, with 7 bases separating them. The germline gives CDR1 MNHEY, CDR2 SVGAGI. CDR3 amino acids: CASSYSQGSYEQYF. CDR3 in DNA: TGTGCCAGCAGTTACTCACAGGGTTCCTACGAGCAGTACTTC.

This clonotype was recorded at least ten times. V usage is TRBV4-1 and J usage is TRBJ2-1; D unresolved. Per germline, CDR1 MGHRA and CDR2 YSYEKL. The CDR3 is 12 amino acids. Trimming cost V 1 base and J 5 bases, with 3 bases left between them. The CDR3, as DNA: TGCGCCAGCAGCCAAGGGGACAATGAGCAGTTCTTC. Protein sequence: CASSQGDNEQFF.

There are many counts of this clonotype. This rearrangement joins TRBV20-1 to TRBJ1-5; 9 bases agree with TRBD1. V trimming: 3 bases; J trimming: 3 bases; junction bases outside the gene matches: 12. The germline V gene has CDR1 DFQATT and CDR2 SNEGSKA (reference sequence). The CDR3 is 17 residues long. Here the CDR3 DNA reads TGCAGTGCTAGTGAATCCGGACAGGGGCCCCTCAATCAGCCCCAGCATTTT. Amino acid sequence: CSASESGQGPLNQPQHF.

The chain combines TRBV28 with TRBJ2-3; 7 positions agree with TRBD1. The J segment lost 0 bases and the V segment lost 4 bases, leaving 1 base of the junction unmatched. The length of the CDR3 is 14 residues. Germline V gives CDR1 MDHEN, CDR2 SYDVKM. Written as DNA, the CDR3 is TGTGCCAGCAGTTGGGACAGTAGCACAGATACGCAGTATTTT. Encoded protein: CASSWDSSTDTQYF.

The V gene is TRBV25-1, the J gene TRBJ1-6; D unresolved. The CDR3 loop spans 15 amino acids. V lost 3 bases, J lost 0 bases, and 6 bases lay in between. Germline V gene sequence: CDR1 MGHDK, CDR2 SYGVNS. This chain's CDR3 is CASSERSSYNSPLHF. Here the CDR3 DNA reads TGTGCCAGCAGTGAGAGGAGCTCCTATAATTCACCCCTCCACTTT.

This clonotype was observed at least ten times. The rearrangement uses TRBV7-9 and TRBJ2-3, with 11 positions matching TRBD2. The CDR3 spans 17 residues. Germline CDR1 and CDR2: SEHNR and FQNEAQ (reference sequence). J was trimmed by 1 base and V by 2 bases; bases with no gene match: 5. The CDR3 DNA follows: TGTGCCAGCAGCTTATCGGGACTAGCGGAGGGCACAGATACGCAGTATTTT. This gives the protein CASSLSGLAEGTDTQYF.

This clonotype was detected many times. The chain recombines TRBV12-3 or TRBV12-4 with TRBJ2-1; weak D call: TRBD2 (6 bases). V gave up 3 bases and J gave up 5 bases, with 17 bases separating them. CDR3 length: 16 amino acids. Written as DNA, the CDR3 is TGTGCCAGCAGTTTTGTTATCGCGGGGATAAACAATGAGCAGTTCTTC. It yields the protein CASSFVIAGINNEQFF.

In its sample, this clonotype was seen many times. The chain recombines TRBV10-3 with TRBJ2-2; weak D call: TRBD1 (6 bases). The CDR3 sequence is 14 residues long. V lost 10 bases, J lost 0 bases, and 12 bases lay in between. Germline-derived CDR1 and CDR2 are ENHRY and SYGVKD. The CDR3 region is CATNRVTNTGELFF. CDR3 DNA: TGTGCCACGAACAGGGTAACGAACACCGGGGAGCTGTTTTTT.

This clonotype was detected ten times or more. CDR3 protein: CASSVEGQNSPLHF. CDR3 in DNA: TGTGCCAGCAGCGTAGAGGGACAAAATTCACCCCTCCACTTT. The chain joins TRBV9 to TRBJ1-6; possible D gene TRBD1, 6 bases. V was clipped by 0 bases and J by 7 bases, with 8 bases between them. This CDR3 has 14 amino acids. Germline V gene data show CDR1 as SGDLS and CDR2 as YYNGEE.